A single T cell receptor beta chain is shown here with its context. Other DNA sequences in this sample translate to the same CDR3. This entry comes from a study of blood T cell repertoires in COVID-19. Authors' methods: Amplification from reference gene primers served as the basis for estimated nucleated cell counts. Sequencing was performed with immunoSEQ multiplex PCR; in TCRdb, only in-frame clones are kept and a portion is missing. That table is the source of V, J and clone size, and D and trimming were worked out from the DNA. The sample includes 150,000 or so clones, roughly 90% of them seen just once. The germline V gene has CDR1 KGHSH and CDR2 LQKENI. The CDR3 length is 12 residues. V lost 5 bases to trimming and J lost 3 bases, with 8 bases between them.

Sequencing was carried out using peripheral blood. This TCR was sampled from a man between 60 and 75 years old with active or convalescent COVID-19. The V and J genes are TRBV18 and TRBJ2-7, with D possibly TRBD1 on 5 matching bases. The CDR3 here is CASSLQGYEQYF. CDR3 sequence (DNA): TGTGCCAGCTCATTGCAGGGCTACGAGCAGTACTTC.